This T cell receptor beta chain was observed in a study of blood T cell repertoires in COVID-19. The assay was immunoSEQ multiplex PCR, and TCRdb's table has in-frame clones only and misses some. This sample carries roughly 76,000 clones, roughly 85% of them seen once, and the ten largest clones take around 36%. Trimming took 10 bases from V and 0 from J; bases not matched to a gene: 6. Germline V CDR1 and CDR2: MNHEY, SMNVEV (reference sequence). The CDR3 has 15 amino acids. The source is a woman aged 70-85 years with acute or convalescent COVID-19. The material sequenced was peripheral blood. This rearrangement joins TRBV27 to TRBJ1-6; 7 positions match TRBD1. CDR3 region: CATSRDSSYNSPLHF. CDR3 DNA: TGTGCCACCTCCCGGGACAGCTCCTATAATTCACCCCTCCACTTT.